These 5 T cell receptor beta chains originate from one sample sequenced in a study of OX40 agonist ivuxolimab in advanced cancers. Some clones are missing from TCRdb's copy, which holds only in-frame ones; the method was immunoSEQ multiplex PCR. The sample holds roughly 93,000 clones, more than 80% seen once. The specimen was CD4+ or CD8+ T cells sorted from blood, collected in a trial of the OX40 agonist ivuxolimab. The receptors derive from an adult with an advanced solid tumor such as melanoma, head and neck, liver or kidney cancer.

The chain links TRBV11-2 to TRBJ2-2; TRBD1 is a possible D gene (5 bases). This CDR3 spans 16 amino acids. Germline CDR1 SGHAT, CDR2 FQNNGV. V was clipped by 4 bases and J by 1 base, with 13 bases between them. Here the CDR3 reads CASSSPRQKNTGELFF. CDR3 sequence (DNA): TGTGCCAGCAGCTCCCCCCGACAGAAGAACACCGGGGAGCTGTTTTTT. The full variable domain, with the rest looked up from reference TRBV11-2 and TRBJ2-2, is EAGVAQSPRYKIIEKRQSVAFWCNPISGHATLYWYQQILGQGPKLLIQFQNNGVVDDSQLPKDRFSAERLKGVDSTLKIQPAKLEDSAVYLCASSSPRQKNTGELFFGEGSRLTVL.

The table lists this clone with a count of one. This chain links TRBV18 with TRBJ1-2; D is possibly TRBD1 (5 bases). Germline V CDR1 and CDR2: KGHSH, LQKENI. This CDR3 is 16 amino acids long. Between the trimmed V and J ends, which lost 0 bases and 4 bases, there was a span of 15 bases. DNA of the CDR3: TGTGCCAGCTCACCACCGGTGGTACAGGAACTCTATGGCTACACCTTC. This sequence encodes CASSPPVVQELYGYTF. Combining the CDR3 with reference TRBV18 and TRBJ1-2 gives the whole variable domain NAGVMQNPRHLVRRRGQEARLRCSPMKGHSHVYWYRQLPEEGLKFMVYLQKENIIDESGMPKERFSAEFPKEGPSILRIQQVVRGDSAAYFCASSPPVVQELYGYTFGSGTRLTVV.

V usage is TRBV6-1 and J usage is TRBJ2-5; no firm D call. Trimming took off 3 bases at V and 2 bases at J, with 7 bases between the two ends. The CDR3 runs to 13 residues. Germline V gene lookup returns CDR1 MNHNS and CDR2 SASEGT. The CDR3 coding sequence is TGTGCCAGCAGTGACACCTTTCAAGAGACCCAGTACTTC. Encoded protein: CASSDTFQETQYF.

The rearrangement links TRBV9 to TRBJ1-4; D is perhaps TRBD1 (6 bases). Trimming left V 3 bases short and J 7 bases short, with 13 bases between. This CDR3 is built from 14 residues. Germline V CDR1 and CDR2: SGDLS, YYNGEE. In DNA form, the CDR3 reads TGTGCCAGCAGCGAGGGGGGGATCGGTGAAAAACTGTTTTTT. Residues: CASSEGGIGEKLFF.

The chain has TRBV10-1 and TRBJ1-5; 7 bases agree with TRBD1. J lost 6 bases, V lost 4 bases, and 3 bases had no gene match. This CDR3 comprises 13 residues. The germline V gene has CDR1 WNHNN and CDR2 SYGVQD (reference sequence). Written as DNA, the CDR3 is TGCGCCAGCAGTGGACAGGGAAGTCAGCCCCAGCATTTT. It encodes CASSGQGSQPQHF.